These 18 T cell receptor beta chains were all obtained from the same sample, sequenced in a study of shared clonotypes between healthy human individuals. Produced via immunoSEQ multiplex PCR; TCRdb's table is partial and in-frame only. The sample shows about 700,000 clones, 92% of them seen only once. As defined, naive CD8 cells were CD45RO-negative and positively selected for CCR7, with terminally differentiated effector memory CD45RA+ cells excluded. The sequenced sample was naive CD8+ T cells sorted from blood. The receptors shown here come from a man aged 25-40 years in good health.

The chain is built from TRBV2 and TRBJ2-7, with D possibly being TRBD1 (5 bases). Trimming shortened V by 2 bases and J by 6 bases, and 14 bases separated the two germline ends. CDR1 and CDR2 (germline): SNHLY, FYNNEI. CDR3 length equals 14 residues. For the CDR3, the DNA is TGTGCCAGCAGTGAACAGGGATTAAGGCTCGAGCAGTACTTC. This sequence encodes CASSEQGLRLEQYF.

The chain uses TRBV27 and TRBJ1-1; D uncertain. The V gene's germline CDR1 is MNHEY and CDR2 SMNVEV (reference sequence). The CDR3 consists of 13 residues. The V and J ends lost 3 bases and 5 bases respectively, with 10 bases between them. This CDR3 is CASSFPGWTEAFF. The CDR3 nucleotides are TGTGCCAGCAGTTTTCCCGGGTGGACTGAAGCTTTCTTT.

A word on this clone: Other nucleotide sequences in the sample specify the same CDR3. This chain links TRBV9 with TRBJ2-3; 7 nucleotides match TRBD2. The CDR3 is 15 residues long. The J segment lost 0 bases and the V segment lost 0 bases, leaving 1 base of the junction unmatched. Germline loops: CDR1 SGDLS, CDR2 YYNGEE. CDR3 residues: CASSVGAGSTDTQYF. Written as DNA, the CDR3 is TGTGCCAGCAGCGTAGGAGCGGGGAGCACAGATACGCAGTATTTT.

The DNA for the CDR3 is TGCGCCAGCAGAGCATCCCCTAACACTGAAGCTTTCTTT. It translates to CASRASPNTEAFF. The chain carries TRBV4-1 and TRBJ1-1, with D unclear. Trimming stripped 6 bases from V and 2 bases from J, with 10 bases between. Germline loops: CDR1 MGHRA, CDR2 YSYEKL. There are 13 residues in the CDR3.

The rearrangement links TRBV19 to TRBJ2-1; D could derive from TRBD1 or TRBD2 (5 bases each). The germline gives CDR1 LNHDA, CDR2 SQIVND (reference sequence). The germline V and J ends were trimmed by 5 bases and 5 bases, with 16 bases remaining between them. The CDR3 has 15 residues. The CDR3 nucleotides are TGTGCCAGTAGTGGATCCGGGACCCCTAACAATGAGCAGTTCTTC. This sequence encodes CASSGSGTPNNEQFF.

On this clone itself: This sample includes further DNA sequences coding for the same CDR3. This sequence joins TRBV5-1 and TRBJ2-7; D may be TRBD1 or TRBD2 (6 bases each). In germline, CDR1 is SGHRS, CDR2 YFSETQ. The CDR3 runs to 16 residues. The ends were cut back, 2 bases at V and 1 base at J, with 16 bases in the middle. CDR3 in DNA: TGCGCCAGCAGCTTTAGAGTTACAGGGACTTCCTACGAGCAGTACTTC. It is translated as CASSFRVTGTSYEQYF.

V is TRBV11-2 and J is TRBJ1-3; D is undetermined. Trimming shortened V by 5 bases and J by 4 bases, and 12 bases separated the two germline ends. The germline CDR1 and CDR2 sequences are SGHAT and FQNNGV. The CDR3 has 14 amino acids. CDR3 region: CASSRPRTGNTIYF. CDR3 DNA sequence: TGTGCCAGCAGCCGGCCTCGGACGGGAAACACCATATATTTT. Combining the CDR3 with reference TRBV11-2 and TRBJ1-3 gives the whole variable domain EAGVAQSPRYKIIEKRQSVAFWCNPISGHATLYWYQQILGQGPKLLIQFQNNGVVDDSQLPKDRFSAERLKGVDSTLKIQPAKLEDSAVYLCASSRPRTGNTIYFGEGSWLTVV.

V and J are TRBV2 and TRBJ1-1; D is ambiguous. V was pared by 7 bases and J by 3 bases, with 9 bases between. The CDR3 covers 12 residues. Germline CDR1 SNHLY, CDR2 FYNNEI. The CDR3, as DNA: TGTGCCAGCACAGTCCAGGACACTGAAGCTTTCTTT. This codes for CASTVQDTEAFF.

The chain joins TRBV7-9 to TRBJ2-1; TRBD2 agrees at 11 bases. V was clipped by 7 bases and J by 15 bases; unmatched bases: 20. CDR3 size: 16 residues. The germline gives CDR1 SEHNR, CDR2 FQNEAQ (reference sequence). Here the CDR3 reads CASTHHTGLAGLGPFF. For the CDR3, the DNA is TGTGCCAGCACACATCACACTGGACTAGCGGGCCTCGGGCCGTTCTTC.

The gene calls are TRBV27 and TRBJ2-1; D is perhaps TRBD2 (6 bases). CDR1 is MNHEY and CDR2 is SMNVEV in the germline V gene (reference sequence). Trimming stripped 6 bases from V and 0 bases from J, with 18 bases between. The CDR3 is made up of 17 amino acids. This CDR3 is CASSPLAPQSSYNEQFF. The CDR3 DNA reads as TGTGCCAGCAGCCCGCTAGCGCCCCAGAGCTCCTACAATGAGCAGTTCTTC.

The genes are TRBV27 and TRBJ2-1, with D unclear. Trimming stripped 3 bases from V and 8 bases from J, with 11 bases between. Germline CDR1 MNHEY, CDR2 SMNVEV (reference sequence). This CDR3 contains 13 residues. The CDR3: CASSFGVLYEQFF. The DNA for the CDR3 is TGTGCCAGCAGTTTCGGAGTTCTCTATGAGCAGTTCTTC.

The rearrangement uses TRBV6-4 and TRBJ2-4, with 13 bases lining up with TRBD2. The CDR3 is 18 amino acids. The trim removed 6 bases at V and 1 base at J, leaving 9 bases unmatched. Looked up from germline, CDR1 is MRHNA and CDR2 is SNTAGT. This chain's CDR3 is CASRPGTSGISAKNIQYF. The CDR3 bases are TGTGCCAGCAGACCCGGGACTAGCGGGATTTCGGCCAAAAACATTCAGTACTTC.

This chain uses TRBV7-7 with TRBJ2-2; the D gene is possibly TRBD2 (5 bases). The CDR3 contains 15 residues. V was cut by 5 bases and J by 4 bases, with 14 bases left in between. Germline CDR1 is SSHAT and CDR2 is FNYEAQ (reference sequence). CDR3 coding DNA: TGTGCCAGCAGCCCAGAGCCGGGGAGCACCGGGGAGCTGTTTTTT. Translated, it gives CASSPEPGSTGELFF.

This chain uses TRBV5-4 with TRBJ2-7; the D call may be TRBD1 or TRBD2 (5 bases each). This CDR3 comprises 13 residues. V lost 4 bases to trimming and J lost 7 bases, with 15 bases between them. In germline, CDR1 is SGHNT, CDR2 YYREEE (reference sequence). The CDR3 is CASSEGPAVEQYF. The CDR3, as DNA: TGTGCCAGCAGCGAGGGACCCGCGGTTGAGCAGTACTTC.

The rearrangement links TRBV5-1 to TRBJ2-7, with a tentative D call TRBD1 (5 bases). Germline V gives CDR1 SGHRS, CDR2 YFSETQ. Trimming shortened V by 2 bases and J by 3 bases, and 12 bases separated the two germline ends. The CDR3 is made up of 14 amino acids. The CDR3 coding sequence is TGCGCCAGCAGCTTTGGCAGGGTGGGCTACGAGCAGTACTTC. Encoded protein: CASSFGRVGYEQYF.

This clone was seen only a few times. The rearrangement joins TRBV4-1 to TRBJ1-4; D not certain. Germline CDR1 is MGHRA and CDR2 is YSYEKL. There are 13 residues in the CDR3. With 1 base removed from V and 6 bases from J, the gap between germline ends came to 6 bases. The CDR3 loop reads CASSQGTDEKLFF. The CDR3 DNA follows: TGCGCCAGCAGCCAAGGCACAGATGAAAAACTGTTTTTT.

The chain is built from TRBV27 and TRBJ2-3, with 7 bases aligning to TRBD1. Per the germline V gene, CDR1 is MNHEY and CDR2 is SMNVEV (reference sequence). V was clipped by 4 bases and J by 5 bases; unmatched bases: 15. CDR3 length: 17 amino acids. CDR3 DNA: TGTGCCAGCAGTTACTATCTACAGGGGAACAGGCAAGATACGCAGTATTTT. This gives the protein CASSYYLQGNRQDTQYF.

The CDR3 sequence is CASSLSLAGITGELFF. The CDR3 DNA follows: TGTGCCAGCAGTTTAAGTCTAGCGGGAATCACCGGGGAGCTGTTTTTT. The chain carries TRBV27 and TRBJ2-2; 9 nucleotides line up with TRBD2. The CDR3 length is 16 residues. V dropped 2 bases and J dropped 4; count of bases not matched to a gene: 5. Looked up from germline, CDR1 is MNHEY and CDR2 is SMNVEV (reference sequence).